The source of this TCR beta chain is a study of blood T cell repertoires in COVID-19. CDR3 length equals 17 residues. Germline V gene data show CDR1 as GTSNPN and CDR2 as SVGIG (reference sequence). V lost 1 base to trimming and J lost 2 bases; unmatched junction nucleotides: 11. Generated by immunoSEQ multiplex PCR, the TCRdb table keeps only in-frame clones and is missing some. The sample has over 150,000 clones; around nine tenths are singletons. This clonotype was obtained from a man in his fifties or sixties with COVID-19, enrolled during active disease. The sample was peripheral blood. The rearrangement joins TRBV30 to TRBJ2-5; the match to TRBD1 covers 9 bases. The CDR3 DNA reads TGTGCCTGGAGTGAGAGGGACAGGGTTCCCTTACAAGAGACCCAGTACTTC. It yields the protein CAWSERDRVPLQETQYF.